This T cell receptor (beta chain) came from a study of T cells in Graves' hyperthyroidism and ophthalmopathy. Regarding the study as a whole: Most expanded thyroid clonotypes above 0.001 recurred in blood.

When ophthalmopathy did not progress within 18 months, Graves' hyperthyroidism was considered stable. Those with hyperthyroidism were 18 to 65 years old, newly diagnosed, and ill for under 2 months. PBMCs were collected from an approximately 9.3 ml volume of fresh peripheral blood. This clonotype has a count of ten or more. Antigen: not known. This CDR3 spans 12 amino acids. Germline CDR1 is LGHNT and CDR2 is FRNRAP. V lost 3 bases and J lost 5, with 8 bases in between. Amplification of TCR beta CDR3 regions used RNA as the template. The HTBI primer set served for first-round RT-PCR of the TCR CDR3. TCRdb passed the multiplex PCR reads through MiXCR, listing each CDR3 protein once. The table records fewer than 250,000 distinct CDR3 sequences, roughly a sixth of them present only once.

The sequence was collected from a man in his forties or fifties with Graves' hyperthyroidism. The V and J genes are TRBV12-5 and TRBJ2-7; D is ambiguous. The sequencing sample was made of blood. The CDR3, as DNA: TGTGCTAGTGGTTTCCGTACGCACGAGCAGTACTTC. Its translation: CASGFRTHEQYF.